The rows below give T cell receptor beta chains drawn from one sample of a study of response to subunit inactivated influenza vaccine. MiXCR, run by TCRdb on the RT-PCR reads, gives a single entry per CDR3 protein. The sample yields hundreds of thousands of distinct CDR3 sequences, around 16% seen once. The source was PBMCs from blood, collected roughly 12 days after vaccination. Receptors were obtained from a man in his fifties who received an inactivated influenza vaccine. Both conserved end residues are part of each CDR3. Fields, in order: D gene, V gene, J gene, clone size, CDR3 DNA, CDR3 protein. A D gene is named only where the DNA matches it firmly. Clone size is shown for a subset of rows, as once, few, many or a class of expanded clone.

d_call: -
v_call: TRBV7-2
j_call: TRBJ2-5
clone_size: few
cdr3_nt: TGTGCCAGCAGCTTAGCTCGGACAGAGAAAGAGACCCAGTACTTC
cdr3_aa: CASSLARTEKETQYF

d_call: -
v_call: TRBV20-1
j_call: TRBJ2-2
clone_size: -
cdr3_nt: TGCAGTGCTAGAGTCAAGAGGCGGGGAATCATCGGGGAGCTGTTTTTT
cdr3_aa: CSARVKRRGIIGELFF

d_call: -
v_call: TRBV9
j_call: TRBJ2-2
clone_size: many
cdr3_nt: TGTGCCAGCAGCGTAGTTGGGGTCGCGAACACCGGGGAGCTGTTTTTT
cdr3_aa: CASSVVGVANTGELFF

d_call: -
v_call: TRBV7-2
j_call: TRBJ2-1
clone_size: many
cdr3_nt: TGTGCCAGCAGCTTAGGGGGACTTTACAATGAGCAGTTCTTC
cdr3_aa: CASSLGGLYNEQFF

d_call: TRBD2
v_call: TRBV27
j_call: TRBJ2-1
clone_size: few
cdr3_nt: TGTGCCAGCAGTTCCAACAGAAAGCGGGAGGGGAACAATGAGCAGTTCTTC
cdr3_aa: CASSSNRKREGNNEQFF

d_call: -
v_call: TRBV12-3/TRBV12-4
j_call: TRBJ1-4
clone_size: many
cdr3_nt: TGTGCCAGCAGTTTTCCGCGGACCCAAGGGTTGAAACTGTTTTTT
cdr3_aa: CASSFPRTQGLKLFF

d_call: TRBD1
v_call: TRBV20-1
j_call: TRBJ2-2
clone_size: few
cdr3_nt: TGCAGTGCTAGAGTGACAGGGACGCGGAACACCGGGGAGCTGTTTTTT
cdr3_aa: CSARVTGTRNTGELFF

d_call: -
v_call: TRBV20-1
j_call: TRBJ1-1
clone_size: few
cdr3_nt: TGCAGTGCTAGAGCCGAAGAAGCTTTCTTT
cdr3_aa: CSARAEEAFF

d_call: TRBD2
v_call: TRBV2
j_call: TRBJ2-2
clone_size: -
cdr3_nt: TGTGCCAGCAGTAAACGACTAGCGGGATCCACCGGGGAGCTGTTTTTT
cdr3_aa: CASSKRLAGSTGELFF

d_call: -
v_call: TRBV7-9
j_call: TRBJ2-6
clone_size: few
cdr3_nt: TGTGCCAGCAGCTTAGTGGGAGGAGGTTATGGCAACGTCCTGACTTTC
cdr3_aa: CASSLVGGGYGNVLTF

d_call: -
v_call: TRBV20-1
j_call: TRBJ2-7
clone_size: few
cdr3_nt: TGCAGTGCTAGTTCCCAACCCGGCTACGAGCAGTACTTC
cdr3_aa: CSASSQPGYEQYF

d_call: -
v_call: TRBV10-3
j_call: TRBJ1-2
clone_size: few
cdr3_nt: TGTGCCATCAGTGTTGTCGGATTTAACTATGGCTACACCTTC
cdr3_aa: CAISVVGFNYGYTF

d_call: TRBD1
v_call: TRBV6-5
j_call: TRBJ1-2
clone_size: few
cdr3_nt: TGTGCCAGCAGTTACCATTCCCCGGGACAGGGGCATGGCTACACCTTC
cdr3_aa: CASSYHSPGQGHGYTF

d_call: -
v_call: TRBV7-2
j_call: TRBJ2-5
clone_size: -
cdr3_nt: TGTGCCAGCAGCTTATTCATGGGTCCACAGGTCTTAGGAACCCAGTACTTC
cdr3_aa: CASSLFMGPQVLGTQYF

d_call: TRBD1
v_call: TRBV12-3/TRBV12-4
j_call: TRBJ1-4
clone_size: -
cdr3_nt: TGTGCCAGCAGTGGACAGGGGGTTCTCGAAAAACTGTTTTTT
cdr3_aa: CASSGQGVLEKLFF

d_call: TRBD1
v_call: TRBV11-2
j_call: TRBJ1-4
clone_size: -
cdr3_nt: TGTGCCAGCAGCTTCTCCGCCGGGACAGGTGCAACTAATGAAAAACTGTTTTTT
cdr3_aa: CASSFSAGTGATNEKLFF

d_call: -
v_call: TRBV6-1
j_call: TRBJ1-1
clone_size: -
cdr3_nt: TGTGCCAGCGCCCCGCCTAGGGAGGTTACCACTGAAGCTTTCTTT
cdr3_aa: CASAPPREVTTEAFF

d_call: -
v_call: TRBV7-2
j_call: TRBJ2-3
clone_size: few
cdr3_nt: TGTGCCAGCAGCTCTAGGGGGGCCAATACGCAGTATTTT
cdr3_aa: CASSSRGANTQYF

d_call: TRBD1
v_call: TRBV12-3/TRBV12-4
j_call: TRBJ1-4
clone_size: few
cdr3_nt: TGTGCCAGCAGTTTCGGGGGACAGGGAGGCGCGGAACTGTTTTTT
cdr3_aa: CASSFGGQGGAELFF

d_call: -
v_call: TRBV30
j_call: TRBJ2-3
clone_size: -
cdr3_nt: TGTGCCTGGAGTGTACTGGGCGGGACCACAGATACGCAGTATTTT
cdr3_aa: CAWSVLGGTTDTQYF

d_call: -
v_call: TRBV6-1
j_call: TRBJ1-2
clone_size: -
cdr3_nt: TGTGCCAGCACATCGGGATTTTCGGGCTATGGCTACACCTTC
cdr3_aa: CASTSGFSGYGYTF

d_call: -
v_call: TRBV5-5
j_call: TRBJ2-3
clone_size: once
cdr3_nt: TGTGCCAGCAGCCTGGAAGGGACTCGCACAGATACGCAGTATTTT
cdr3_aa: CASSLEGTRTDTQYF

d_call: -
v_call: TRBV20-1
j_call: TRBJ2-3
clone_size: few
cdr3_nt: TGCAGTGCCACCCAGGGATTCCCGCAGTATTTT
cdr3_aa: CSATQGFPQYF

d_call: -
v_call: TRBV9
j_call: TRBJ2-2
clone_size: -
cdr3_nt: TGTGCCAGCAGCGTAGCTGGGCAGGGTAGTACCGGGGAGCTGTTTTTT
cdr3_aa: CASSVAGQGSTGELFF

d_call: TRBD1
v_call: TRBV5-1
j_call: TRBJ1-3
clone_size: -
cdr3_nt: TGCGCCAGCAGCAGAGGGGGCGGCTCTGGAAACACCATATATTTT
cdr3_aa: CASSRGGGSGNTIYF

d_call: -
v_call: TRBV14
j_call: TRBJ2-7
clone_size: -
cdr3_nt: TGTGCCAGCAGCCAAGTGGACGCCTTCTACGAGCAGTACTTC
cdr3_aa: CASSQVDAFYEQYF

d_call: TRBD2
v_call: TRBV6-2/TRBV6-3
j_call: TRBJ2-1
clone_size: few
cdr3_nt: TGTGCCAGCAGTTTAGGGGTAGCGGGTGATATCCCTCGATGGAATGAGCAGTTCTTC
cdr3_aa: CASSLGVAGDIPRWNEQFF

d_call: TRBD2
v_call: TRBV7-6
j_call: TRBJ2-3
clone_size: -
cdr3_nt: TGTGCCAGCAGCCCCGGGACTAGCGGTCCCACAGATACGCAGTATTTT
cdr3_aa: CASSPGTSGPTDTQYF

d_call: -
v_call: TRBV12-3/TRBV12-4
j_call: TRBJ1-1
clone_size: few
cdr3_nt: TGTGCCAGCAGTCAACGGGTAGTGGGTACTGAAGCTTTCTTT
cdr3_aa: CASSQRVVGTEAFF

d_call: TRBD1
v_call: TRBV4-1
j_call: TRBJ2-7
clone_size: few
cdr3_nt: TGCGCCAGCAGCCAAGATCTAAGGGGGCCTCGGGGCGAGCAGTACTTC
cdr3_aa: CASSQDLRGPRGEQYF

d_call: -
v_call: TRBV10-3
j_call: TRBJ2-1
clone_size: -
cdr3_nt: TGTGCCATCAGTGAGCGGGGCTCCTACAATGAGCAGTTCTTC
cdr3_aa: CAISERGSYNEQFF

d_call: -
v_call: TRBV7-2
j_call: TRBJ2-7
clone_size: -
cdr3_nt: TGTGCCAGCAGCTCTCTTAGGGCCGGCGAGCAGTACTTC
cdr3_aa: CASSSLRAGEQYF

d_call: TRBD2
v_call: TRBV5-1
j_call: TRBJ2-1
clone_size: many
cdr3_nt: TGCGCCAGCAGCCTAAGCGGGAGCTCCTACAATGAGCAGTTCTTC
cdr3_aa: CASSLSGSSYNEQFF

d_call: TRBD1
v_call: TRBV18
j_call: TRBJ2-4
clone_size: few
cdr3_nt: TGTGCCAGCTCACCACCGGGGGACAGGGGAAACATTCAGTACTTC
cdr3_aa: CASSPPGDRGNIQYF

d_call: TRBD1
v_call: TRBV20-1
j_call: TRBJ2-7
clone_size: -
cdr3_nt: TGCAGTACCTACAAGGACAGGGGTTCCTACGAGCAGTACTTC
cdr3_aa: CSTYKDRGSYEQYF

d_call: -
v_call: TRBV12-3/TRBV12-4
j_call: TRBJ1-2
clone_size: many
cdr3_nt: TGTGCCAGCAGTTTAGCGTTTGGGTATGGCTACACCTTC
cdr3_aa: CASSLAFGYGYTF

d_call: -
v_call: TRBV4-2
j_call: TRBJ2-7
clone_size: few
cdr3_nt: TGTGCCAGCAGCCACGGTGCTGGATCAACCTACGAGCAGTACTTC
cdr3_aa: CASSHGAGSTYEQYF

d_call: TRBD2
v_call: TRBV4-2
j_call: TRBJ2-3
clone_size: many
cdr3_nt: TGTGCCAGCAGCCAAGATCGGGGGGGTAGCACAGATACGCAGTATTTT
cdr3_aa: CASSQDRGGSTDTQYF